This entry features one T cell receptor beta chain sequence. The sample is drawn from a study of control samples from healthy donors and cancer patients. V was pared by 3 bases and J by 1 base, with 13 bases between. This CDR3 spans 15 amino acids. Germline V gene lookup returns CDR1 DFQATT and CDR2 SNEGSKA (reference sequence). The protocol was immunoSEQ multiplex PCR, while the TCRdb copy is restricted to in-frame clones and leaves out a portion. The sample has around 94,000 clones, over 85% seen once. The chain employs TRBV20-1 and TRBJ2-1; D remains ambiguous. This sequence originates from a woman aged 25 to 39 in good health. Sequencing was performed on blood. CDR3 bases: TGCAGTGCTAGTAGGGATCACCGGTCCTACAATGAGCAGTTCTTC. Translating it yields CSASRDHRSYNEQFF.